The subject of this entry is one TCR beta chain. Its antigen remains unidentified. A much larger clone differs by one base, so this may be a read error. Amplified material comprised TCR beta CDR3 regions derived from RNA transcripts. Amplification began with first-round RT-PCR using HTBI primers, then second-round multiplex PCR was performed. TCRdb fed the multiplex PCR reads into MiXCR, producing one record per CDR3 protein. This table has around 1,000,000 distinct CDR3 sequences, about two fifths appearing once. The data originate from a study of Graves' ophthalmopathy and Graves' hyperthyroidism. Study overall: Hyperthyroidism is called stable when no ophthalmopathy develops within 18 months of follow-up. General study points: The blood repertoire also included most expanded thyroid clonotypes above 0.001 frequency.

V dropped 4 bases and J dropped 4 bases, with 22 bases sitting between them. The CDR3 spans 16 residues. Germline loops: CDR1 DFQATT, CDR2 SNEGSKA (reference sequence). This chain joins TRBV20-1 and TRBJ1-1, with D possibly TRBD1 on 6 matching bases. Material for sequencing was peripheral blood or thyroid tissue (not recorded which). The source is an adult man with Graves' hyperthyroidism. In nucleotides, the CDR3 is TGCAGTGCTAAAGCTCCTTGGGGGGGGGCCATCACTGAAGCTTTCTTT. Encoded protein: CSAKAPWGGAITEAFF.